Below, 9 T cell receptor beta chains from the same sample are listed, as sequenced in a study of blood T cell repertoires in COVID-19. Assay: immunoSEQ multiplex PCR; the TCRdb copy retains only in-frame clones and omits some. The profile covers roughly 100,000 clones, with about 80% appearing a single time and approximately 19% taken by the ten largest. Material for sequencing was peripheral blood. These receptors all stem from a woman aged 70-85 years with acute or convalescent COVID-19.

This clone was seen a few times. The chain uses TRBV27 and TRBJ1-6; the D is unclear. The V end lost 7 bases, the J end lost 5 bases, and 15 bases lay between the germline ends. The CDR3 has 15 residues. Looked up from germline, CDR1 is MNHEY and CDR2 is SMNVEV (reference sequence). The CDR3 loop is CASKSYRQDNSPLHF. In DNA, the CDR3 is TGTGCCAGCAAGTCGTACCGACAAGATAATTCACCCCTCCACTTT.

CDR3 bases: TGTGCCAGCACTCCAAGGCGGCAGGGGGTGGGTGAGCAGTACTTC. It translates to CASTPRRQGVGEQYF. The chain has TRBV2 and TRBJ2-7, with 7 bases that match TRBD1. Germline lookup yields CDR1 SNHLY and CDR2 FYNNEI. Trimming took 7 bases from V and 7 from J; bases not matched to a gene: 16. CDR3 size: 15 residues.

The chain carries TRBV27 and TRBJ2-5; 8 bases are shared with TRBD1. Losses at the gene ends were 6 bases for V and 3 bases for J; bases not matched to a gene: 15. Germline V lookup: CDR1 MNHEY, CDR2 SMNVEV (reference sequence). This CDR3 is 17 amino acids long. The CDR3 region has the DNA TGTGCCAGCAGGCTAAGCGGCCGACGACAGGGGAAAGAGACCCAGTACTTC. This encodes CASRLSGRRQGKETQYF.

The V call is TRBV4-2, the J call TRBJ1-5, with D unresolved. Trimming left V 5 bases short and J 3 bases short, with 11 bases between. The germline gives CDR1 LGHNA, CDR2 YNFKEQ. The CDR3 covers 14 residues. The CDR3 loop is CASSSAAINQPQHF. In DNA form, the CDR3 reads TGTGCCAGCAGCTCAGCGGCCATCAATCAGCCCCAGCATTTT.

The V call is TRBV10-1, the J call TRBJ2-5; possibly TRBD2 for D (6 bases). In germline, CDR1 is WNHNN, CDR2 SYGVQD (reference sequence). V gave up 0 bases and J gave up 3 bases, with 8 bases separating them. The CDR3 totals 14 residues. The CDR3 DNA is TGCGCCAGCAGTGAGTCGAGGAGGGAAGAGACCCAGTACTTC. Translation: CASSESRREETQYF.

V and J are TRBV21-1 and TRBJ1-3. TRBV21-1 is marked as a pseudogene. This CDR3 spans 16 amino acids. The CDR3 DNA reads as TGTGCCAGCAGCAAATACGAGGGTTCGGGTGGAAACACCATATATTTT. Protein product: CASSKYEGSGGNTIYF.

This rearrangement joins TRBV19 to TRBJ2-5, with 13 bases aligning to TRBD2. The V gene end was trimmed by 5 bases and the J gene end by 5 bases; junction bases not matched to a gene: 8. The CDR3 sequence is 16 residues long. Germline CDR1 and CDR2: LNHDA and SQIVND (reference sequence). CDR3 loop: CASSLTSGGLQETQYF. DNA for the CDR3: TGTGCCAGTAGTCTGACTAGCGGGGGGCTTCAGGAGACCCAGTACTTC.

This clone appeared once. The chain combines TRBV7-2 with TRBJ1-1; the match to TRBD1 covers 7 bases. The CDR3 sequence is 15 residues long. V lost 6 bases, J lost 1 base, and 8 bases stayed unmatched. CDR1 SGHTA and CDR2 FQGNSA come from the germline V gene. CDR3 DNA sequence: TGTGCCAGCAGTCTCTTGGGACAGCGGAACACTGAAGCTTTCTTT. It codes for CASSLLGQRNTEAFF.

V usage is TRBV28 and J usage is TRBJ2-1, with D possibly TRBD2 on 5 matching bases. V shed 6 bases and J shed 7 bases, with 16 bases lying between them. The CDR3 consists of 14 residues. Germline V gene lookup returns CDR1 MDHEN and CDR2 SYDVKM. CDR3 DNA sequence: TGTGCCAGCAGCACTCAACGACCGGGGAATGAGCAGTTCTTC. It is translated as CASSTQRPGNEQFF.